Listed here are 13 T cell receptor beta chains from one sample, sequenced in a study of blood T cell repertoires in COVID-19 (dated by TCRdb to 2020 to 2021). The protocol used for the library was the immunoSEQ multiplex PCR assay. TCRdb took this table from immuneACCESS and kept in-frame rearrangements with V and J called. Such tables lack part of the clones; where checked against another copy, unresolved V genes explain under half of the gap, and the rest is unexplained. The sample yields roughly 45,000 clones; 75% to 90% were counted once. 0.4% of the sample is taken by the ten largest. What was sequenced was peripheral blood. The receptors stem from a human donor in a cohort sampled during active COVID-19.

CDR3 bases: TGTGCCAGCACCACCGGGACAGGGCAGTTTCGCTTCTTT. It codes for CASTTGTGQFRFF. The gene calls are TRBV6-5 and TRBJ1-1; 9 bases are a match to TRBD1. In germline, CDR1 is MNHEY, CDR2 SVGAGI. The CDR3 totals 13 residues. V was pared by 7 bases and J by 14 bases, with 14 bases of the junction left unmatched.

The gene calls are TRBV20-1 and TRBJ1-2, with D uncertain. The CDR3 covers 11 residues. Germline V gene data show CDR1 as DFQATT and CDR2 as SNEGSKA (reference sequence). The CDR3 region has the DNA TGCGGTTGGAGTAACGGCTATGGCTACACCTTC. It translates to CGWSNGYGYTF.

The gene calls are TRBV7-9 and TRBJ2-1; weak D call: TRBD1 (8 bases). Germline CDR1 SEHNR, CDR2 FQNEAQ (reference sequence). The CDR3 sequence is 17 residues long. V lost 4 bases to trimming and J lost 3 bases, with 19 bases between them. Written as DNA, the CDR3 is TGTGCCAGCAGCTCGCCCGTGGACAGGGAGGGCTACAATGAGCAGTTCTTC. Encoded protein: CASSSPVDREGYNEQFF. Together with reference TRBV7-9 and TRBJ2-1, the CDR3 gives the full variable domain: DTGVSQNPRHKITKRGQNVTFRCDPISEHNRLYWYRQTLGQGPEFLTYFQNEAQLEKSRLLSDRFSAERPKGSFSTLEIQRTEQGDSAMYLCASSSPVDREGYNEQFFGPGTRLTVL.

The rearrangement joins TRBV6-6 to TRBJ1-5; 8 bases agree with TRBD1. This CDR3 is 15 amino acids long. V was clipped by 7 bases and J by 4 bases; unmatched bases: 9. Germline-derived CDR1 and CDR2 are MNHNY and SVGAGI (reference sequence). CDR3 region: CASTLGQGGNQPQHF. DNA of the CDR3: TGTGCCAGCACCCTAGGACAGGGCGGGAATCAGCCCCAGCATTTT.

This clone was detected only once. The chain recombines TRBV6-5 with TRBJ1-3; no clear D. Germline-derived CDR1 and CDR2 are MNHEY and SVGAGI. The ends were cut back, 2 bases at V and 7 bases at J, with 15 bases in the middle. The CDR3 has 15 amino acids. The CDR3 spells CASSYDLGTSNTIYF. DNA of the CDR3: TGTGCCAGCAGTTACGATCTAGGCACGAGTAACACCATATATTTT.

The rearrangement links TRBV5-8 to TRBJ1-1; tentative D call: TRBD1 (5 bases). Per the germline V gene, CDR1 is SGHTS and CDR2 is YDEGEE. The V and J ends lost 2 bases and 2 bases respectively, with 10 bases between them. CDR3 length: 14 residues. CDR3 amino acids: CASSLRGLNTEAFF. The CDR3, as DNA: TGTGCCAGCAGCTTAAGGGGCCTTAACACTGAAGCTTTCTTT.

The V call is TRBV5-4, the J call TRBJ1-1, with D possibly TRBD1 on 6 matching bases. Germline values: CDR1 SGHNT, CDR2 YYREEE (reference sequence). CDR3 length equals 15 residues. The V and J ends lost 0 bases and 7 bases respectively, with 16 bases between them. CDR3 sequence reads: CASSLDSAGDLEAFF. CDR3 DNA: TGTGCCAGCAGCTTGGATTCAGCAGGGGACCTTGAAGCTTTCTTT.

This chain connects TRBV3-1 (or the pseudogene TRBV3-2) to TRBJ1-2; D remains ambiguous. Trimming shortened V by 0 bases and J by 0 bases, and 11 bases separated the two germline ends. The germline CDR1 and CDR2 sequences are LGHDT and YNNKEL (reference sequence). This CDR3 comprises 16 residues. The CDR3 region is CASSQDASNANYGYTF. The CDR3 DNA reads as TGTGCCAGCAGCCAAGATGCGTCAAATGCTAACTATGGCTACACCTTC.

This chain links TRBV6-5 with TRBJ1-1; possibly TRBD1 for D (6 bases). CDR1 MNHEY and CDR2 SVGAGI come from the germline V gene. V was clipped by 6 bases and J by 2 bases, with 16 bases between them. The CDR3 is 15 residues long. The CDR3 loop reads CASRPLGQFNTEAFF. Here the CDR3 DNA reads TGTGCCAGCAGACCTTTAGGACAGTTCAACACTGAAGCTTTCTTT.

The rearrangement joins TRBV5-4 to TRBJ2-7; 8 bases match TRBD1. With 0 bases clipped from V and 3 bases from J, the junction kept 8 bases outside the gene matches. Germline V CDR1 and CDR2: SGHNT, YYREEE (reference sequence). CDR3 length: 16 amino acids. As DNA, the CDR3 is TGTGCCAGCAGCTTGGCAGGGGGCGCACCCATCTACGAGCAGTACTTC. This sequence encodes CASSLAGGAPIYEQYF.

This chain connects TRBV4-1 to TRBJ1-1; D call uncertain. V was trimmed by 4 bases and J by 3 bases, leaving 12 bases between them. Germline V gives CDR1 MGHRA, CDR2 YSYEKL. The CDR3 spans 14 residues. CDR3 in DNA: TGCGCCAGCAGCCTGGCGGAAGGCGACACTGAAGCTTTCTTT. Translating gives CASSLAEGDTEAFF.

A remark on this clone: The junction differs from germline at one of its ends, possibly a read error. The rearrangement links TRBV14 to TRBJ2-7; D gene unclear. Germline CDR1 and CDR2: SGHDN and FVKESK. The CDR3 is 11 amino acids. The CDR3 DNA follows: TGTGCCAGCAGCCGATTCGAGTCCCTAATTTTC. Translated, it gives CASSRFESLIF.

The genes are TRBV4-3 and TRBJ1-2; the match to TRBD1 covers 7 bases. Germline trimming cut 1 base from V and 3 bases from J; bases unmatched to any gene: 5. Germline V CDR1 and CDR2: LGHNA, YSLEER. The CDR3 extends over 15 amino acids. Here the CDR3 reads CASSQGQGPHYGYTF. CDR3 sequence (DNA): TGCGCCAGCAGCCAAGGACAGGGCCCCCACTATGGCTACACCTTC.